These 17 T cell receptor beta chains originate from one sample sequenced in a study of CD8+ T cells in alopecia areata. Treatment described: oral pan-JAK inhibitor, 5-10 mg twice daily. RNA was isolated and reverse transcribed to cDNA, the sequencing template. The data were produced by immunoSEQ multiplex PCR, yet TCRdb's version contains in-frame clones alone and is incomplete. The sample holds about 210,000 clones, roughly 40% seen once. This specimen was CD4+ T cells sorted from blood, taken at approximately week 36, from a patient treated with tofacitinib. The receptors come from a human donor with alopecia areata.

The V and J genes are TRBV27 and TRBJ2-3; 10 nucleotides line up with TRBD2. CDR1 MNHEY and CDR2 SMNVEV come from the germline V gene (reference sequence). There are 16 residues in the CDR3. The V and J ends lost 4 bases and 0 bases, in that order; junction bases with no gene match: 4. CDR3 bases: TGTGCCAGCAGTTATCTAGCGGGAGTAAGCACAGATACGCAGTATTTT. It yields the protein CASSYLAGVSTDTQYF.

V gene TRBV29-1 combines with J gene TRBJ2-2, with D possibly matching TRBD2 (5 bases). The length of the CDR3 is 14 residues. In germline, CDR1 is SQVTM, CDR2 ANQGSEA. The V end lost 5 bases, the J end lost 4 bases, and 14 bases lay between the germline ends. Here the CDR3 DNA reads TGCAGCGTTCTCGGACGGGAAGGCACCGGGGAGCTGTTTTTT. The encoded protein is CSVLGREGTGELFF.

This chain links TRBV5-1 with TRBJ2-7; D gene uncertain. Germline loops: CDR1 SGHRS, CDR2 YFSETQ. Trimming took off 0 bases at V and 6 bases at J, with 10 bases between the two ends. The CDR3 totals 13 residues. The CDR3 loop reads CASSLEFVTEQYF. The CDR3 nucleotides read TGCGCCAGCAGCTTGGAATTTGTTACCGAGCAGTACTTC.

There are a few counts of this clone. The chain couples TRBV29-1 to TRBJ2-1; 11 bases are shared with TRBD2. After removal of 7 bases from V and 4 bases from J, the junction contained 6 bases not matched to a gene. CDR1 SQVTM and CDR2 ANQGSEA come from the germline V gene. This CDR3 spans 14 amino acids. This chain's CDR3 is CSAQGLADYNEQFF. For the CDR3, the DNA is TGCAGCGCACAGGGACTAGCGGATTACAATGAGCAGTTCTTC.

This clone appeared a single time. This chain connects TRBV6-6 to TRBJ2-5, with TRBD2 identical over 11 bases. Germline trimming cut 2 bases from V and 4 bases from J; bases unmatched to any gene: 6. CDR3 length equals 16 residues. The germline CDR1 and CDR2 sequences are MNHNY and SVGAGI (reference sequence). Written as DNA, the CDR3 is TGTGCCAGCAGTTACACGCCTAGCGGGAGGTCAGAGACCCAGTACTTC. Protein product: CASSYTPSGRSETQYF.

The chain employs TRBV9 and TRBJ1-1; a possible D gene is TRBD1 (5 bases). V was pared by 4 bases and J by 6 bases, with 16 bases between. Germline V lookup: CDR1 SGDLS, CDR2 YYNGEE. The CDR3 spans 14 residues. Here the CDR3 reads CASSLGGGPSEAFF. Here the CDR3 DNA reads TGTGCCAGCAGCCTCGGTGGGGGACCTTCTGAAGCTTTCTTT.

This clone has a handful of counts. The rearrangement uses TRBV2 and TRBJ2-7, with TRBD1 matching 7 bases. The ends lost 3 bases at V and 8 bases at J; junction bases unmatched: 13. CDR1 is SNHLY, CDR2 FYNNEI, per germline. This CDR3 contains 15 residues. This CDR3 reads CASSDSTGSLWKQYF. The CDR3 coding sequence is TGTGCCAGCAGTGATTCGACAGGGAGCCTTTGGAAGCAGTACTTC.

The rearrangement joins TRBV20-1 to TRBJ1-2; no clear D. This CDR3 is built from 11 residues. CDR1 DFQATT and CDR2 SNEGSKA come from the germline V gene (reference sequence). The V end lost 6 bases, the J end lost 4 bases, and 9 bases lay between the germline ends. The CDR3: CSAIHLYGYTF. Written as DNA, the CDR3 is TGCAGTGCCATCCATCTCTATGGCTACACCTTC.

The table lists this clone with a few counts. This chain links TRBV11-2 with TRBJ2-5; possibly TRBD1 or TRBD2 for D (5 bases each). Trimming left V 2 bases short and J 6 bases short, with 16 bases between. The CDR3 runs 15 residues. Germline-derived CDR1 and CDR2 are SGHAT and FQNNGV. CDR3 nucleotides: TGTGCCAGCAGCTTAACCCGGGACGCGTCAAAGACCCAGTACTTC. Its translation: CASSLTRDASKTQYF.

This clone was recorded many times. The chain recombines TRBV7-2 with TRBJ2-3, with D possibly being TRBD1 (5 bases). The CDR3 sequence is 12 residues long. Looked up from germline, CDR1 is SGHTA and CDR2 is FQGNSA. The germline V and J ends were trimmed by 5 bases and 3 bases, with 6 bases remaining between them. The CDR3 sequence: CASSQGTDTQYF. The CDR3 nucleotides read TGTGCCAGCAGCCAGGGTACAGATACGCAGTATTTT.

CDR3 amino acids: CASSFRGQGTASGYTF. CDR3 in DNA: TGTGCCAGCAGTTTCCGGGGACAGGGAACGGCTAGCGGCTACACCTTC. The chain combines TRBV2 with TRBJ1-2; TRBD1 aligns across 9 bases. The germline V gene has CDR1 SNHLY and CDR2 FYNNEI. Trimming took 5 bases from V and 8 from J; bases not matched to a gene: 15. This CDR3 is built from 16 residues.

The V gene is TRBV18, the J gene TRBJ2-7; a possible D gene is TRBD1 (6 bases). Trimming pared 6 bases from V and 3 bases from J, leaving 12 bases between. This CDR3 is 13 amino acids long. Germline V lookup: CDR1 KGHSH, CDR2 LQKENI. This chain's CDR3 is CASSQGRDYEQYF. The CDR3 DNA follows: TGTGCCAGCTCCCAGGGGAGAGACTACGAGCAGTACTTC.

This clone has more than one count but fewer than ten. The rearrangement uses TRBV7-2 and TRBJ2-3; 11 bases are shared with TRBD2. The junction had 15 bases not matched to a gene; V was cut back by 5 bases and J by 14 bases. The CDR3 extends over 15 amino acids. Germline V gene data show CDR1 as SGHTA and CDR2 as FQGNSA. The CDR3 sequence: CASSPRLAGSLRSYF. The CDR3 DNA is TGTGCCAGCAGCCCTCGACTAGCGGGATCTCTTCGGTCGTATTTT.

The rearrangement uses TRBV13 and TRBJ2-1; D is ambiguous. Trimming cost V 5 bases and J 10 bases, with 18 bases left between them. CDR1 and CDR2 (germline): PRHDT, FYEKMQ (reference sequence). The CDR3 covers 14 residues. As DNA, the CDR3 is TGTGCCAGCAGCCACCCACAACCCTCAGTCGAGCAGTTCTTC. It codes for CASSHPQPSVEQFF.

The chain combines TRBV9 with TRBJ1-2; a possible D gene is TRBD1 (5 bases). This CDR3 contains 12 residues. With 0 bases removed from V and 10 bases from J, the gap between germline ends came to 10 bases. The germline CDR1 and CDR2 sequences are SGDLS and YYNGEE. DNA for the CDR3: TGTGCCAGCAGCGTAGGACCAGGGCTCTACACCTTC. Translated: CASSVGPGLYTF.

This clone was counted a few times. V and J are TRBV29-1 and TRBJ2-6, with 7 bases lining up with TRBD1. Germline CDR1 reads SQVTM; CDR2 reads ANQGSEA. V lost 3 bases, J lost 0 bases, and 5 bases stayed unmatched. This CDR3 spans 16 amino acids. As DNA, the CDR3 is TGCAGCGTTGAGATGGCAGGGGGCTCTGGGGCCAACGTCCTGACTTTC. Amino acids: CSVEMAGGSGANVLTF.

V usage is TRBV19 and J usage is TRBJ1-5; no definite D call. The CDR3 runs 17 residues. The germline V and J ends were trimmed by 3 bases and 0 bases, with 15 bases remaining between them. Germline CDR1 is LNHDA and CDR2 is SQIVND (reference sequence). The CDR3 reads CASSIPRGTISNQPQHF. The CDR3 DNA is TGTGCCAGTAGTATCCCGCGGGGAACAATTAGCAATCAGCCCCAGCATTTT.